This TCR beta chain stems from a study of blood T cell repertoires in COVID-19. Background on the study: Sites across the United States, Italy and Spain contributed samples from acute and convalescent COVID-19. T cells, B-cell-depleted T cells, or PBMCs provided the cDNA or gDNA that served as material.

Germline CDR1 and CDR2: LGHNA and YNFKEQ. The CDR3 consists of 15 residues. With 1 base clipped from V and 0 bases from J, the junction kept 1 base outside the gene matches. In the study's own analysis: Estimation of nucleated cell counts relied on the amplification of reference gene primers. Repertoires were generated with immunoSEQ multiplex PCR, while TCRdb's copy carries only in-frame clones and drops some. Clone size and V and J calls were adopted from that table, with D and trimming inferred from the DNA. The data show around 180,000 clones, roughly 77% seen once. The clonotype comes from a man between 65 and 85 years old with active or convalescent COVID-19. V gene TRBV4-2 combines with J gene TRBJ1-2; 8 bases align to TRBD1. The sequenced sample was peripheral blood. The CDR3: CASSQGQGTNYGYTF. The CDR3 nucleotides are TGTGCCAGCAGCCAAGGACAGGGGACTAACTATGGCTACACCTTC.